The 22 T cell receptor beta chains in this list originate from one sample, sequenced in a study of blood T cells in healthy people across ages. With a J-beta primer mix and a sample-barcoded 5' primer, a second PCR ran about 7 to 11 cycles. TCRdb used MiXCR to reprocess the 5' RACE reads, holding one entry per CDR3 protein. The sample has some 1 million distinct CDR3 sequences, 45% seen once; the top ten hold under 20%. The sequencing input was blood. These receptors all come from a woman aged 60-75 years in good health.

The chain uses TRBV12-3 or TRBV12-4 and TRBJ2-1; possibly TRBD2 for D (5 bases). V lost 7 bases and J lost 9, with 13 bases in between. This CDR3 region has 12 residues. Written as DNA, the CDR3 is TGTGCCAGCACCCTCCAGGCGGGTGAGCAGTTCTTC. Residues: CASTLQAGEQFF.

In its sample, this clonotype was seen a few times. The chain couples TRBV12-3 or TRBV12-4 to TRBJ2-1; possible D gene TRBD2, 5 bases. Trimming stripped 5 bases from V and 4 bases from J, with 12 bases between. CDR3 length: 14 residues. CDR3 DNA: TGTGCCAGCAGTGGTAGCAGCGGATACAATGAGCAGTTCTTC. Translated, it gives CASSGSSGYNEQFF.

The rearrangement joins TRBV20-1 to TRBJ2-1; D remains unclear. Germline V gives CDR1 DFQATT, CDR2 SNEGSKA (reference sequence). Trimming left V 1 base short and J 5 bases short, with 3 bases between. This CDR3 comprises 11 residues. The CDR3 spells CSARADNEQFF. CDR3 DNA sequence: TGCAGTGCTAGAGCGGACAATGAGCAGTTCTTC.

The rearrangement links TRBV7-2 to TRBJ1-2; no clear D. Germline V gives CDR1 SGHTA, CDR2 FQGNSA. This CDR3 is built from 12 residues. Between the trimmed V and J ends, which lost 5 bases and 8 bases, there was a span of 12 bases. The CDR3 DNA follows: TGTGCCAGCAGCCCTAGAAGCAGCGGCTACACCTTC. Its translation: CASSPRSSGYTF. Looking up the rest from reference TRBV7-2 and TRBJ1-2 gives the full variable domain: GAGVSQSPSNKVTEKGKDVELRCDPISGHTALYWYRQSLGQGLEFLIYFQGNSAPDKSGLPSDRFSAERTGGSVSTLTIQRTQQEDSAVYLCASSPRSSGYTFGSGTRLTVV.

In nucleotides, the CDR3 is TGTGCCAGCAGTTTAAACCGATATAATTCACCCCTCCACTTT. The encoded protein is CASSLNRYNSPLHF. The rearrangement links TRBV12-3 or TRBV12-4 to TRBJ1-6; D remains unclear. The CDR3 is made up of 14 amino acids. Trimming pared 2 bases from V and 4 bases from J, leaving 6 bases between.

The chain couples TRBV20-1 to TRBJ2-3; D unclear. Trimming took 1 base from V and 1 from J, leaving 9 bases between them. The CDR3 has 14 residues. The V gene's germline CDR1 is DFQATT and CDR2 SNEGSKA (reference sequence). The CDR3 DNA reads TGCAGTGCTAGAGCATGGCCTCGCACAGATACGCAGTATTTT. Amino acid sequence: CSARAWPRTDTQYF.

This clonotype was recorded a few times. The chain carries TRBV12-3 or TRBV12-4 and TRBJ2-1, with 10 bases fitting TRBD2. This CDR3 has 15 amino acids. The V segment lost 6 bases and the J segment 12 bases; nucleotides outside the gene matches: 14. The DNA of the CDR3 is TGTGCCAGCAGCCCGACGAGCGGGAGGGCCTCGGCGCAGTTCTTC. Protein product: CASSPTSGRASAQFF.

CDR3 amino acids: CASSHTGRNTGELFF. Written as DNA, the CDR3 is TGTGCCAGCAGTCATACAGGGAGGAACACCGGGGAGCTGTTTTTT. This chain connects TRBV12-3 or TRBV12-4 to TRBJ2-2; tentatively, D is TRBD1 (6 bases). V was clipped by 5 bases and J by 1 base, with 11 bases between them. This CDR3 spans 15 amino acids.

There are a few counts of this clonotype. This rearrangement joins TRBV27 to TRBJ2-7; tentative D call: TRBD1 (5 bases). The CDR3 spans 13 residues. The germline gives CDR1 MNHEY, CDR2 SMNVEV (reference sequence). The germline V and J ends were trimmed by 3 bases and 11 bases, with 17 bases remaining between them. The CDR3 bases are TGTGCCAGCAGTTTGATGGTTGGTGACAGAAAGTACTTC. Its protein is CASSLMVGDRKYF.

This clonotype was counted a single time. The rearrangement links TRBV20-1 to TRBJ2-1; weak D call: TRBD2 (6 bases). CDR3 length equals 15 residues. Trimming pared 3 bases from V and 6 bases from J, leaving 18 bases between. Per the germline V gene, CDR1 is DFQATT and CDR2 is SNEGSKA (reference sequence). The CDR3: CSASRLEGTCNEQFF. The CDR3 DNA is TGCAGTGCTAGCCGGCTGGAGGGAACATGCAATGAGCAGTTCTTC.

This clonotype was counted only a few times. The chain carries TRBV3-1 and TRBJ2-3; 10 nucleotides agree with TRBD2. Germline CDR1 and CDR2: LGHDT and YNNKEL (reference sequence). V was clipped by 0 bases and J by 5 bases; unmatched bases: 2. This CDR3 is 15 amino acids long. The CDR3 DNA sequence: TGTGCCAGCAGCCAAGATCCTAGCGGGAGAGATACGCAGTATTTT. It specifies CASSQDPSGRDTQYF.

The chain joins TRBV6-5 to TRBJ2-4; 7 bases map to TRBD2. Matching the DNA end better, TRBJ2-5 makes the J call doubtful. The CDR3 is 15 amino acids. Germline loops: CDR1 MNHEY, CDR2 SVGAGI. The CDR3 bases are TGTGCCAGCAGTTACGGGGCGGGAGTATTAGAGACCCAGTACTTC. Translated: CASSYGAGVLETQYF.

V and J are TRBV27 and TRBJ1-6; 9 positions agree with TRBD1. The V and J ends lost 6 bases and 7 bases, in that order; junction bases with no gene match: 10. Germline CDR1 reads MNHEY; CDR2 reads SMNVEV (reference sequence). The CDR3 covers 16 residues. The CDR3 is CASSKQAGTGNSPLHF. The DNA for the CDR3 is TGTGCCAGCAGCAAACAAGCCGGGACAGGGAATTCACCCCTCCACTTT.

This sequence joins TRBV10-2 and TRBJ1-1; perhaps TRBD1 as D (5 bases). CDR3 length: 14 amino acids. CDR1 WSHSY and CDR2 SAAADI come from the germline V gene. V lost 2 bases to trimming and J lost 0 bases, with 7 bases between them. CDR3 loop: CASSEPGMNTEAFF. CDR3 DNA sequence: TGCGCCAGCAGTGAGCCAGGGATGAACACTGAAGCTTTCTTT.

This sequence joins TRBV3-1 and TRBJ2-5; D could derive from TRBD1 or TRBD2 (5 bases each). The end of the DNA is better explained by TRBJ2-7, so the J call may be wrong. Germline CDR1 reads LGHDT; CDR2 reads YNNKEL (reference sequence). The CDR3 is 14 amino acids. The chain's CDR3 is CASSLPGPSPEQYF. In DNA form, the CDR3 reads TGTGCCAGCAGCCTTCCGGGACCGTCCCCCGAGCAGTACTTC.

The V gene is TRBV10-3, the J gene TRBJ2-1, with a tentative D call TRBD2 (5 bases). CDR1 is ENHRY and CDR2 is SYGVKD in the germline V gene. V was cut by 4 bases and J by 1 base, with 14 bases left in between. CDR3 length: 16 amino acids. As DNA, the CDR3 is TGTGCCATCAGTGGCTCTAGCCCGGGTTCCTACAATGAGCAGTTCTTC. This codes for CAISGSSPGSYNEQFF.

The chain combines TRBV20-1 with TRBJ2-3; 10 bases match TRBD1. V shed 6 bases, J shed 9 bases, and the junction held 12 bases outside the gene matches. The CDR3 sequence is 14 residues long. The germline gives CDR1 DFQATT, CDR2 SNEGSKA (reference sequence). The DNA of the CDR3 is TGCAGTGCCGGAAAGGGACAGGGGATTTTCACGCAGTATTTT. It is translated as CSAGKGQGIFTQYF.

About this clonotype: One end of the junction does not line up with germline, which may come from a read error. The rearrangement links TRBV6-2 or TRBV6-3 to TRBJ2-5; weak D call: TRBD2 (6 bases). The CDR3 length is 16 residues. CDR1 is MNHEY, CDR2 SVGEGT, per germline. This chain's CDR3 is CANSSFRDWKFEKQYF. The CDR3 DNA follows: TGTGCCAACAGTTCTTTCCGGGACTGGAAGTTCGAAAAGCAGTACTTC.

The CDR3 DNA is TGTGCCAGCAGCGTAGTGGGTCGGGGAGGCGATACGCAGTATTTT. This sequence encodes CASSVVGRGGDTQYF. The V and J genes are TRBV9 and TRBJ2-3; possibly TRBD2 for D (6 bases). V lost 0 bases and J lost 6, with 14 bases in between. The CDR3 sequence is 15 residues long. Germline CDR1 is SGDLS and CDR2 is YYNGEE.

J is TRBJ1-4 and V is TRBV5-1; D is perhaps TRBD1 (5 bases). CDR1 SGHRS and CDR2 YFSETQ come from the germline V gene. V dropped 4 bases and J dropped 3 bases, with 13 bases sitting between them. The CDR3 contains 15 residues. CDR3 protein: CASSPDGGANEKLFF. In DNA form, the CDR3 reads TGCGCCAGCAGCCCGGACGGAGGGGCTAATGAAAAACTGTTTTTT.

This clonotype was seen a few times. A read error may be the cause here, since a much bigger clone is one base away. The CDR3 sequence is CASSLRVGGGSYGYTF. CDR3 coding DNA: TGTGCCAGCAGTTTACGAGTAGGAGGGGGAAGCTATGGCTACACCTTC. This rearrangement joins TRBV12-3 or TRBV12-4 to TRBJ1-2, with D tentatively TRBD1 (6 bases). There are 16 residues in the CDR3. V was pared by 2 bases and J by 4 bases, with 17 bases between.

The rearrangement joins TRBV11-2 to TRBJ2-1; 9 positions agree with TRBD2. From germline, CDR1 is SGHAT and CDR2 FQNNGV. J lost 6 bases, V lost 7 bases, and 10 bases had no gene match. The CDR3 contains 15 residues. The CDR3 coding sequence is TGTGCCAGCAACCCGATAGCGGGAGTCTTCAATGAGCAGTTCTTC. Translated, it gives CASNPIAGVFNEQFF.